These 27 T cell receptor beta chains came from one sample sequenced in a study of identical twins. TCRdb reprocessed the 5' RACE reads via MiXCR and lists one record per CDR3 protein. Among around 650,000 distinct CDR3 sequences listed, about 7% were seen once. This sample was shared with a second study, whose subject was yellow fever vaccine responses in identical twins.

Material for sequencing was PBMCs. The source is a young woman in good health.

In this sample, this clonotype turned up a few times. V gene TRBV11-2 combines with J gene TRBJ2-7, with unresolved D. CDR1 and CDR2 (germline): SGHAT, FQNNGV. The length of the CDR3 is 16 residues. V was shortened by 1 base and J by 0 bases, with 13 bases between the two germline ends. The CDR3 sequence is CASSLALSRNSYEQYV. For the CDR3, the DNA is TGTGCCAGCAGCTTAGCTTTGTCCCGAAACTCCTACGAGCAGTACGTC.

Many counts were recorded for this clonotype. The chain carries TRBV12-3 or TRBV12-4 and TRBJ1-2; D not resolved. CDR3 size: 14 residues. Trimming took 4 bases from V and 4 from J, leaving 13 bases between them. CDR3 sequence: CASSWARRGYGYTF. The DNA of the CDR3 is TGTGCCAGCAGTTGGGCGCGGAGAGGCTATGGCTACACCTTC.

This clonotype was picked up many times. The chain is built from TRBV12-3 or TRBV12-4 and TRBJ1-5, with D possibly being TRBD1 (6 bases). Trimming removed 6 bases from V and 7 bases from J, with 16 bases in between. The CDR3 consists of 14 residues. CDR3 residues: CASSTRGGRQPQHF. Here the CDR3 DNA reads TGTGCCAGCAGCACTAGGGGGGGCCGGCAGCCCCAGCATTTT.

The gene calls are TRBV2 and TRBJ2-2; tentative D call: TRBD2 (5 bases). The CDR3 is 10 amino acids. Per the germline V gene, CDR1 is SNHLY and CDR2 is FYNNEI. V gave up 6 bases and J gave up 10 bases, with 6 bases separating them. The CDR3 loop is CASREVELFF. The CDR3 DNA reads as TGTGCCAGCAGGGAGGTGGAGCTGTTTTTT.

This clonotype was found a few times. The chain has TRBV20-1 and TRBJ2-1; the D is unclear. Germline V lookup: CDR1 DFQATT, CDR2 SNEGSKA (reference sequence). The CDR3 covers 14 residues. The germline V and J ends were trimmed by 6 bases and 8 bases, with 20 bases remaining between them. In DNA form, the CDR3 reads TGCAGTGCCCGAAAGCTCGGAGCGAACCATGAGCAGTTCTTC. It specifies CSARKLGANHEQFF.

Many counts were recorded for this clonotype. V and J are TRBV12-3 or TRBV12-4 and TRBJ2-1, with D tentatively TRBD2 (5 bases). This CDR3 comprises 15 residues. V was cut by 3 bases and J by 4 bases, with 13 bases left in between. The CDR3 is CASSFTGIRYNEQFF. The DNA for the CDR3 is TGTGCCAGCAGTTTCACCGGGATTAGGTACAATGAGCAGTTCTTC.

This clonotype was seen only a few times. The chain has TRBV7-8 and TRBJ2-5; 9 bases agree with TRBD2. The germline V gene has CDR1 SGHVS and CDR2 FQNEAQ. The V and J ends lost 5 bases and 5 bases, in that order; junction bases with no gene match: 15. The CDR3 is 17 amino acids. The CDR3 loop is CASSTPLGGRALETQYF. The CDR3 DNA follows: TGTGCCAGCAGCACCCCCCTGGGCGGGAGGGCCTTGGAGACCCAGTACTTC.

The chain employs TRBV6-4 and TRBJ2-1, with TRBD2 matching 8 bases. Germline-derived CDR1 and CDR2 are MRHNA and SNTAGT. Unmatched junction bases numbered 34, after V lost 6 bases and J lost 9 bases. The CDR3 covers 22 residues. CDR3 sequence (DNA): TGTGCCAGCAGGCTCCGCACAGAGCGGGAGCGACTTGGACGCAGTGGGATGGTTGAGCAGTTCTTC. Protein: CASRLRTERERLGRSGMVEQFF.

This clonotype was counted only a few times. The chain uses TRBV12-3 or TRBV12-4 and TRBJ1-5; 8 nucleotides align to TRBD1. The V and J ends lost 6 bases and 9 bases, in that order; junction bases with no gene match: 13. CDR3 length: 15 amino acids. The CDR3 DNA sequence: TGTGCCAGCAGCCGGACAGGGACCTCGTCGGGGCCCCAGCATTTT. It specifies CASSRTGTSSGPQHF.

This clonotype was recorded many times. CDR3 nucleotides: TGTGCCAGCAGACGATTAAACTATGGCTACACCTTC. This gives the protein CASRRLNYGYTF. The chain links TRBV12-3 or TRBV12-4 to TRBJ1-2, with D unclear. The CDR3 has 12 residues. V lost 6 bases to trimming and J lost 2 bases, with 7 bases between them.

There are many counts of this clonotype. The rearrangement joins TRBV10-3 to TRBJ2-3, with 7 bases lining up with TRBD1. The J segment lost 0 bases and the V segment lost 11 bases, leaving 5 bases of the junction unmatched. Germline CDR1 reads ENHRY; CDR2 reads SYGVKD. CDR3 length equals 13 residues. The CDR3 nucleotides are TGTGCCGCCCAGGGACAGAGCACAGATACGCAGTATTTT. It yields the protein CAAQGQSTDTQYF.

This clonotype has just a few counts. The chain joins TRBV12-3 or TRBV12-4 to TRBJ2-1, with D perhaps matching TRBD2 (5 bases). V was cut by 4 bases and J by 5 bases, with 18 bases left in between. The CDR3 covers 16 residues. The CDR3 DNA is TGTGCCAGCAGTTCCCGGACTCCCCGGGGTCACAATGAGCAGTTCTTC. It translates to CASSSRTPRGHNEQFF.

This clonotype was found a few times. V is TRBV20-1 and J is TRBJ1-5, with D tentatively TRBD1 (5 bases). V was shortened by 2 bases and J by 2 bases, with 16 bases between the two germline ends. CDR3 size: 16 residues. Germline CDR1 reads DFQATT; CDR2 reads SNEGSKA (reference sequence). The DNA for the CDR3 is TGCAGTGCTAGATGGGGCAGGGCGGGAGGCAATCAGCCCCAGCATTTT. It specifies CSARWGRAGGNQPQHF.

V usage is TRBV11-2 and J usage is TRBJ1-6, with 7 bases matching TRBD1. Germline values: CDR1 SGHAT, CDR2 FQNNGV. Trimming removed 5 bases from V and 9 bases from J; junction bases left unmatched: 7. This CDR3 spans 14 amino acids. CDR3 region: CASSPTGDGSPLHF. The DNA for the CDR3 is TGTGCCAGCAGCCCAACAGGGGATGGTTCACCCCTCCACTTT.

Only a few counts were recorded for this clonotype. This chain connects TRBV18 to TRBJ1-4, with 9 bases aligning to TRBD1. The trim removed 3 bases at V and 4 bases at J, leaving 3 bases unmatched. CDR1 KGHSH and CDR2 LQKENI come from the germline V gene. This CDR3 contains 15 residues. In nucleotides, the CDR3 is TGTGCCAGCTCACCCGGGACAGGGTTTAATGAAAAACTGTTTTTT. It codes for CASSPGTGFNEKLFF.

J is TRBJ2-3 and V is TRBV5-1; 9 nucleotides agree with TRBD2. The V segment lost 1 base and the J segment 2 bases; nucleotides outside the gene matches: 8. The CDR3 is 17 amino acids. Germline V lookup: CDR1 SGHRS, CDR2 YFSETQ. The CDR3 DNA follows: TGCGCCAGCAGCTTGATGGGCCTAGCGGGGTTCACAGATACGCAGTATTTT. Its protein is CASSLMGLAGFTDTQYF.

There are a few counts of this clonotype. The rearrangement links TRBV12-3 or TRBV12-4 to TRBJ2-6, with D perhaps matching TRBD1 or TRBD2 (6 bases each). V was clipped by 4 bases and J by 2 bases, with 21 bases between them. CDR3 size: 19 residues. The CDR3 protein is CASSSVGGGPSAGANVLTF. Written as DNA, the CDR3 is TGTGCCAGCAGTTCGGTCGGGGGCGGCCCTTCTGCTGGGGCCAACGTCCTGACTTTC.

The table lists this clonotype with a few counts. The chain is built from TRBV12-3 or TRBV12-4 and TRBJ1-1; 8 bases match TRBD1. The CDR3 spans 15 residues. V trimming: 2 bases; J trimming: 8 bases; junction bases outside the gene matches: 10. For the CDR3, the DNA is TGTGCCAGCAGTTTAAGGGGGACAGGACCTTCCGAAGCTTTCTTT. It is translated as CASSLRGTGPSEAFF.

The table lists this clonotype with many counts. The rearrangement uses TRBV29-1 and TRBJ1-2; 10 bases are a match to TRBD1. The V gene end was trimmed by 3 bases and the J gene end by 8 bases; junction bases not matched to a gene: 12. The germline V gene has CDR1 SQVTM and CDR2 ANQGSEA. The CDR3 runs to 15 residues. CDR3 loop: CSVDPSGTGVEGYTF. CDR3 sequence (DNA): TGCAGCGTTGACCCCTCCGGGACAGGGGTGGAGGGCTACACCTTC.

CDR3 region: CASSPRRGTQYF. CDR3 in DNA: TGTGCCAGCAGCCCCCGTAGAGGGACCCAGTACTTC. The genes are TRBV3-1 and TRBJ2-5; D is undetermined. CDR3 length: 12 amino acids. Germline V gene sequence: CDR1 LGHDT, CDR2 YNNKEL (reference sequence). Between the trimmed V and J ends, which lost 4 bases and 7 bases, there was a span of 10 bases.

Many counts were recorded for this clonotype. J is TRBJ1-5 and V is TRBV20-1, with 8 bases fitting TRBD1. The CDR3 extends over 14 amino acids. The V segment lost 2 bases and the J segment 9 bases; nucleotides outside the gene matches: 9. In germline, CDR1 is DFQATT, CDR2 SNEGSKA (reference sequence). CDR3 coding DNA: TGCAGTGCTAGACAGGGGGCACGTTTCGGGCCCCAGCATTTT. Translation gives CSARQGARFGPQHF.

This clonotype turned up a few times. The rearrangement uses TRBV5-4 and TRBJ2-6; D gene unclear. Germline lookup yields CDR1 SGHNT and CDR2 YYREEE (reference sequence). Trimming cost V 0 bases and J 2 bases, with 18 bases left between them. The CDR3 consists of 19 residues. CDR3 protein: CASSLALTATRTGANVLTF. As DNA, the CDR3 is TGTGCCAGCAGCTTGGCTCTCACAGCGACGAGGACTGGGGCCAACGTCCTGACTTTC.

This clonotype was observed many times. The V gene is TRBV4-1, the J gene TRBJ2-3; 14 nucleotides match TRBD2. The V segment lost 0 bases and the J segment 0 bases; nucleotides outside the gene matches: 11. Germline assignment: CDR1 MGHRA and CDR2 YSYEKL. The CDR3 covers 21 residues. DNA of the CDR3: TGCGCCAGCAGCCAAGATCGGACTAGCGGGGGGCCAGTAGCTAGCACAGATACGCAGTATTTT. Translated: CASSQDRTSGGPVASTDTQYF.

This clonotype showed up just a few times. The gene calls are TRBV20-1 and TRBJ2-5, with 7 bases matching TRBD2. V shed 1 base and J 9 bases; nucleotides not matched to a gene: 11. The CDR3 length is 14 residues. CDR1 is DFQATT, CDR2 SNEGSKA, per germline (reference sequence). CDR3 residues: CSARGFSLSGAQYF. The CDR3 DNA reads as TGCAGTGCTAGAGGGTTCAGCCTAAGCGGGGCCCAGTACTTC.

The table lists this clonotype with many counts. The gene calls are TRBV6-5 and TRBJ2-7; D is uncertain. The CDR3 runs 15 residues. Germline lookup yields CDR1 MNHEY and CDR2 SVGAGI. Deletions cut 3 bases from V and 3 bases from J, with 15 bases between. CDR3: CASSYGSAGSYEQYF. The DNA for the CDR3 is TGTGCCAGCAGTTATGGATCTGCAGGAAGCTACGAGCAGTACTTC.

The J gene is TRBJ1-5, the V gene TRBV20-1; 7 nucleotides align to TRBD1. The CDR3 is made up of 16 amino acids. The trim removed 1 base at V and 0 bases at J, leaving 6 bases unmatched. CDR1 and CDR2 from the germline V gene are DFQATT and SNEGSKA (reference sequence). The CDR3 loop reads CSARGQGEFSNQPQHF. The CDR3 DNA sequence: TGCAGTGCTAGAGGACAGGGTGAATTTAGCAATCAGCCCCAGCATTTT.

CDR3 loop: CASSPGTSRNEQFF. The CDR3 coding sequence is TGTGCCAGCAGCCCCGGGACATCTCGAAATGAGCAGTTCTTC. The rearrangement joins TRBV7-8 to TRBJ2-1; possibly TRBD1 for D (6 bases). The CDR3 covers 14 residues. V was pared by 5 bases and J by 7 bases, with 15 bases between. Germline CDR1 and CDR2: SGHVS and FQNEAQ.